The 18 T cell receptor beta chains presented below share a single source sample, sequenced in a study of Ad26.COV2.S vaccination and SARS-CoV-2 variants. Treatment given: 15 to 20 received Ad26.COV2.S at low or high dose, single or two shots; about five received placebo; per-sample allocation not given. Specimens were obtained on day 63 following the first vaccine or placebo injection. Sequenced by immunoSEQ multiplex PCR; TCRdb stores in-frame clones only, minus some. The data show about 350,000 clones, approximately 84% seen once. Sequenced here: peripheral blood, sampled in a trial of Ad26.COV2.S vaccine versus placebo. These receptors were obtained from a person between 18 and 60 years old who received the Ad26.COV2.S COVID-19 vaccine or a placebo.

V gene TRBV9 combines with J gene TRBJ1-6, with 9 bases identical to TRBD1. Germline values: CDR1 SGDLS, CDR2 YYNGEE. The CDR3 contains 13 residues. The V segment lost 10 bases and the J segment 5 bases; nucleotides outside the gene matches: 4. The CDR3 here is CASRTGDNSPLHF. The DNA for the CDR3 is TGTGCCTCGCGGACAGGGGATAATTCACCCCTCCACTTT. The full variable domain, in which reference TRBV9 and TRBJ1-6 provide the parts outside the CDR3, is DSGVTQTPKHLITATGQRVTLRCSPRSGDLSVYWYQQSLDQGLQFLIQYYNGEERAKGNILERFSAQQFPDLHSELNLSSLELGDSALYFCASRTGDNSPLHFGNGTRLTVT.

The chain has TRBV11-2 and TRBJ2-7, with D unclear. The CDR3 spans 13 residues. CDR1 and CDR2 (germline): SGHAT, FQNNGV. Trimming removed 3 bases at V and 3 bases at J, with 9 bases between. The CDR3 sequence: CASSLSFNYEQYF. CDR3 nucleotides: TGTGCCAGCAGCTTGTCCTTTAACTACGAGCAGTACTTC.

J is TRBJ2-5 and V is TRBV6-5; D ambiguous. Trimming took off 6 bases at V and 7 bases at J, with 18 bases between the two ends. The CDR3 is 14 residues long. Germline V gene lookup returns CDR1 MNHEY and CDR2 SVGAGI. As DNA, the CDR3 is TGTGCCAGCAGCCCGACGGAAAGTCCGGGGACCCAGTACTTC. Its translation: CASSPTESPGTQYF.

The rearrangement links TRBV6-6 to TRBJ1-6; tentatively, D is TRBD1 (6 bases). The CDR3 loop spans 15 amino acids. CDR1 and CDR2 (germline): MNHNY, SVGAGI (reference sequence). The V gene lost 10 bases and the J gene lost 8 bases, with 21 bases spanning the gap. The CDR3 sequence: CATSPRGGADSPLHF. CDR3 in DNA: TGTGCCACTTCCCCGCGGGGGGGGGCGGATTCACCCCTCCACTTT.

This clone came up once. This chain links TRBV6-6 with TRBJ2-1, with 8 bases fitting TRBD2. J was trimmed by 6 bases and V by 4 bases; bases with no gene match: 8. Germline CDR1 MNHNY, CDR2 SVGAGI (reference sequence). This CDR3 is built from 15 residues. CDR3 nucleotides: TGTGCCAGCAGTTGGCCGGGACTAGATCCCAATGAGCAGTTCTTC. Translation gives CASSWPGLDPNEQFF.

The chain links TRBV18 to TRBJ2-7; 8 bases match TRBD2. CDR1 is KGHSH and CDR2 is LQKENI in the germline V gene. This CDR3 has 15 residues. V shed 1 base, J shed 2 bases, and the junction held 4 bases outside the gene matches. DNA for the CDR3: TGTGCCAGCTCACCACGAGCGGGAGTTACCTACGAGCAGTACTTC. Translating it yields CASSPRAGVTYEQYF.

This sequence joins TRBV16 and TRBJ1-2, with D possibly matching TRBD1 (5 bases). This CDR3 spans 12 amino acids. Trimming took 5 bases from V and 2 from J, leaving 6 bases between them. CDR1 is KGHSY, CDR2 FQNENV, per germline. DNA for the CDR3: TGTGCCAGCAGCGAGGGGAACTATGGCTACACCTTC. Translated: CASSEGNYGYTF.

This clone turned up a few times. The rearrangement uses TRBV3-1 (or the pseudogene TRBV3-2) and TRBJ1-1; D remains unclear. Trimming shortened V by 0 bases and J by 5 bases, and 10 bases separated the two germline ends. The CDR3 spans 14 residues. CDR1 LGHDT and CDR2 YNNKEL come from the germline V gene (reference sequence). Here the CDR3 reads CASSQDFIGTEAFF. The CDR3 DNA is TGTGCCAGCAGCCAAGATTTCATTGGAACTGAAGCTTTCTTT.

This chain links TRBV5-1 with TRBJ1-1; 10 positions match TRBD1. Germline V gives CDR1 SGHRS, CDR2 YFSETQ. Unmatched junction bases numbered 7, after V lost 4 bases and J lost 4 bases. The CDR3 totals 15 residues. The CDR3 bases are TGCGCCAGCAGCCCCCTCGGGACAGGGGTCACTGAAGCTTTCTTT. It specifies CASSPLGTGVTEAFF. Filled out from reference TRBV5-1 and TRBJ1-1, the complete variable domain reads KAGVTQTPRYLIKTRGQQVTLSCSPISGHRSVSWYQQTPGQGLQFLFEYFSETQRNKGNFPGRFSGRQFSNSRSEMNVSTLELGDSALYLCASSPLGTGVTEAFFGQGTRLTVV.

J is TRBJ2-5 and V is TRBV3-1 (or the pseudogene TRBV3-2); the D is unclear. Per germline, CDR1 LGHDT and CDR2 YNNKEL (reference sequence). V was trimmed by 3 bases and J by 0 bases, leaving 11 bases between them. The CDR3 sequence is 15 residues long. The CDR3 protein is CASSHFQKYQETQYF. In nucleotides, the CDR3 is TGTGCCAGCAGCCACTTCCAAAAGTACCAAGAGACCCAGTACTTC.

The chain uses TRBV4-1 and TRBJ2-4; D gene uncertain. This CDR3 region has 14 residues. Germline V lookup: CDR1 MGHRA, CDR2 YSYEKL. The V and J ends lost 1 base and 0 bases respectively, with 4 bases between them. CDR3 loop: CASSQVLAKNIQYF. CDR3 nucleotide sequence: TGCGCCAGCAGCCAAGTGTTAGCCAAAAACATTCAGTACTTC.

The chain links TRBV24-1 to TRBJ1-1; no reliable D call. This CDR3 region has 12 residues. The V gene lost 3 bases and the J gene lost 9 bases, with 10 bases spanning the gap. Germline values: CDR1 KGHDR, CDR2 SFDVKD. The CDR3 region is CATSDRLGKAFF. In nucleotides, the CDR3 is TGTGCCACCAGTGATCGACTTGGGAAAGCTTTCTTT.

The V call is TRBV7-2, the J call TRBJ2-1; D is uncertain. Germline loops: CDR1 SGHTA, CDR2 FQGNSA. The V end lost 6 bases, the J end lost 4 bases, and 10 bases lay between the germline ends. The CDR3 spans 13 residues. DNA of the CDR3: TGTGCCAGCAGTTTCGCGGCGTACAATGAGCAGTTCTTC. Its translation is CASSFAAYNEQFF.

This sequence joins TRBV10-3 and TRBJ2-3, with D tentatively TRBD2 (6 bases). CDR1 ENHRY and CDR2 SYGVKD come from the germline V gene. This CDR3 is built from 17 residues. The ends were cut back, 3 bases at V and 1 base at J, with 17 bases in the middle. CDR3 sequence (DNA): TGTGCCATCAGTGAAAATGGAGGGCGCTCAGGCACAGATACGCAGTATTTT. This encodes CAISENGGRSGTDTQYF.

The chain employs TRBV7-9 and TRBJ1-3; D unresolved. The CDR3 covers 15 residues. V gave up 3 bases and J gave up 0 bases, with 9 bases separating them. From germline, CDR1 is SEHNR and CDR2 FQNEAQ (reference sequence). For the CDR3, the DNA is TGTGCCAGCAGCTTGGGGTACTCCTCTGGAAACACCATATATTTT. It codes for CASSLGYSSGNTIYF.

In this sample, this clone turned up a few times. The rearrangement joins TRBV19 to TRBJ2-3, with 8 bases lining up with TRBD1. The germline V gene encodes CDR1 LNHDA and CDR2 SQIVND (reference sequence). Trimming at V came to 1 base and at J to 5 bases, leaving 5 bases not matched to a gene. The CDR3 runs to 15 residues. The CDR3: CASSIAGGAEDTQYF. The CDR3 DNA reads TGTGCCAGTAGTATAGCAGGGGGCGCCGAAGATACGCAGTATTTT.

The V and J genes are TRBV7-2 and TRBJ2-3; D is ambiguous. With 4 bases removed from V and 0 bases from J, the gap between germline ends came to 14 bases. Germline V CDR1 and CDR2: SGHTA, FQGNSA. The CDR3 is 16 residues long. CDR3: CASSSASRASTDTQYF. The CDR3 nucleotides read TGTGCCAGCAGCTCCGCATCCCGGGCTAGCACAGATACGCAGTATTTT.

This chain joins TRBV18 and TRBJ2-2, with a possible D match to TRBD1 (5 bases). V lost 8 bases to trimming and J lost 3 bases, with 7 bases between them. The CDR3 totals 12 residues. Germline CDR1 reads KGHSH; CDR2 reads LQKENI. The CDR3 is CASRQYTGELFF. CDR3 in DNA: TGTGCCAGCCGACAGTACACCGGGGAGCTGTTTTTT.